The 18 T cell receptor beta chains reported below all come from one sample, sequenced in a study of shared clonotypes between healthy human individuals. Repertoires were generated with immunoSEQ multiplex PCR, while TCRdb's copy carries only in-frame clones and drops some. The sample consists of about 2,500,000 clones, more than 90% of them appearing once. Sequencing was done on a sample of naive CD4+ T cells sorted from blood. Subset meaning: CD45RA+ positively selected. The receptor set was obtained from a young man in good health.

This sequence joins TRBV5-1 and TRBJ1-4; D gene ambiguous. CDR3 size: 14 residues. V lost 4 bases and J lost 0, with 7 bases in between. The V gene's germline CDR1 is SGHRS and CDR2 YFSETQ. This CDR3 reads CASSREATNEKLFF. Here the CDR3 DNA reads TGCGCCAGCAGCCGCGAGGCAACTAATGAAAAACTGTTTTTT.

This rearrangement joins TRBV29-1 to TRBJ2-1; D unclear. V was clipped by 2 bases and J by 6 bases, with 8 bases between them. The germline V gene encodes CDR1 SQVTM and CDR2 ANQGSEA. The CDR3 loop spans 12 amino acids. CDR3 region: CSVEIGFNEQFF. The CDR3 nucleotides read TGCAGCGTTGAAATCGGCTTCAATGAGCAGTTCTTC.

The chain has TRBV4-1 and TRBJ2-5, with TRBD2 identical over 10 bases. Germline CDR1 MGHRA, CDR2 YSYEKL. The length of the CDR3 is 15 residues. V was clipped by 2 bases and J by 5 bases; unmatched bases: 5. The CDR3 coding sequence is TGCGCCAGCAGCCAACTAGCGGGGGCACGGGAGACCCAGTACTTC. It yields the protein CASSQLAGARETQYF.

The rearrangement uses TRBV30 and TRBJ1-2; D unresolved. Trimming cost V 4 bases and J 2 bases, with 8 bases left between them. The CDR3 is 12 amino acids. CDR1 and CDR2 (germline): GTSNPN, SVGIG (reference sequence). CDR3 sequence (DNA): TGTGCCTGGATACTGGGAAACTATGGCTACACCTTC. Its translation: CAWILGNYGYTF.

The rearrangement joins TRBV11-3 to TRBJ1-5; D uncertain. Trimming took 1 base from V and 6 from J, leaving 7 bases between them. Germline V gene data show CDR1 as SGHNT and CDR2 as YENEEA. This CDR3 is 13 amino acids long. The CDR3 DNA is TGTGCCAGCAGCTTAGCGGCAGGTCAGCCCCAGCATTTT. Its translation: CASSLAAGQPQHF.

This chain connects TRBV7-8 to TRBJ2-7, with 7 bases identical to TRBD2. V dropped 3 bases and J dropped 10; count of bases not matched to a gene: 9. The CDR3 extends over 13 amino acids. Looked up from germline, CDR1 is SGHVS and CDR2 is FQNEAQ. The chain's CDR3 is CASSLDGGGPQYF. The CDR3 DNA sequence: TGTGCCAGCAGCTTGGATGGCGGGGGTCCCCAGTACTTC.

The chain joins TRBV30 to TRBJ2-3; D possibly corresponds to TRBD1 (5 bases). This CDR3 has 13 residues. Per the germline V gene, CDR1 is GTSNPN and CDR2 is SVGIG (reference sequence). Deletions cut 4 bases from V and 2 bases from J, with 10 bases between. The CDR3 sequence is CAWNPGYTDTQYF. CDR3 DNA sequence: TGTGCCTGGAACCCAGGGTACACAGATACGCAGTATTTT.

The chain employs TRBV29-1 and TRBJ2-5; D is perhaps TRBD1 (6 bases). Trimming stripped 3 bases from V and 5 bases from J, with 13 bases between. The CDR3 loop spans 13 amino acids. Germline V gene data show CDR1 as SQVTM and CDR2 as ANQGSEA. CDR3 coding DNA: TGCAGCGTTGATCAGGGGCTCCCCGAGACCCAGTACTTC. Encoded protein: CSVDQGLPETQYF.

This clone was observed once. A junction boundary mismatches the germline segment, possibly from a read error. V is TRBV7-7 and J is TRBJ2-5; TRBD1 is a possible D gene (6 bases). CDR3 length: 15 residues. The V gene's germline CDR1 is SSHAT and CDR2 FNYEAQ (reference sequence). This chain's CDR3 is CASSPQGTFQETQYF. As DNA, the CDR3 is TGTGCTAGCAGCCCCCAGGGGACCTTTCAAGAGACCCAGTACTTC.

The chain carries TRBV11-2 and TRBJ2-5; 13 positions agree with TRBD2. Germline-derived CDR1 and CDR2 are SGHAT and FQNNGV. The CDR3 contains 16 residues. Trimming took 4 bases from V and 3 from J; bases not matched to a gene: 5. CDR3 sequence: CASSSWTSGSKETQYF. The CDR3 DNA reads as TGTGCCAGCAGCTCCTGGACTAGCGGGAGTAAAGAGACCCAGTACTTC.

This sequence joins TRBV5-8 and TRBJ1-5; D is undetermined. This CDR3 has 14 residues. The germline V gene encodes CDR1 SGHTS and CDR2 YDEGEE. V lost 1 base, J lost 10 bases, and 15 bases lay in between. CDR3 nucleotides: TGTGCCAGCAGCTTGACTCAGAAATCACAACCCCAGCATTTT. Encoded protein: CASSLTQKSQPQHF.

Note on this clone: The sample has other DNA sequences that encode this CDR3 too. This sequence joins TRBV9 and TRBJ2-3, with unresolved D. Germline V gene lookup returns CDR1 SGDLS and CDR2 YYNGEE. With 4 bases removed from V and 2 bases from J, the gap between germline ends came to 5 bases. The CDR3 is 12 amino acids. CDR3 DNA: TGTGCCAGCAGCTTATCCACAGATACGCAGTATTTT. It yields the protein CASSLSTDTQYF.

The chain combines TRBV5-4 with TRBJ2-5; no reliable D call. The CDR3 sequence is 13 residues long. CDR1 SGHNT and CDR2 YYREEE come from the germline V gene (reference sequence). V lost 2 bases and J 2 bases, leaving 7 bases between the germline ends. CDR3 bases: TGTGCCAGCAGCTTCCCTGGACAAGAGACCCAGTACTTC. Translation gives CASSFPGQETQYF. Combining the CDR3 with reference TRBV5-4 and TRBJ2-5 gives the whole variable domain ETGVTQSPTHLIKTRGQQVTLRCSSQSGHNTVSWYQQALGQGPQFIFQYYREEENGRGNFPPRFSGLQFPNYSSELNVNALELDDSALYLCASSFPGQETQYFGPGTRLLVL.

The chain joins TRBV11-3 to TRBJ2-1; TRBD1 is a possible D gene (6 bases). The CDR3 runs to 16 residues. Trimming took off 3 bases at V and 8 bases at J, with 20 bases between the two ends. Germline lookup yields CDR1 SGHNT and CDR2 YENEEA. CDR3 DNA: TGTGCCAGCAGCTTCGGACAAAACCGACAGGCGGATGAGCAGTTCTTC. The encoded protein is CASSFGQNRQADEQFF.

In DNA, the CDR3 is TGTGCCAGCAGCTTAGAAGGCGTAAGGATTTACGACGAGCAGTACTTC. Its translation is CASSLEGVRIYDEQYF. The chain couples TRBV7-2 to TRBJ2-7, with no clear D. Germline-derived CDR1 and CDR2 are SGHTA and FQGNSA. Trimming stripped 1 base from V and 5 bases from J, with 18 bases between. CDR3 length equals 16 residues.

In nucleotides, the CDR3 is TGTGCCCAGAAACAGGGGCCGGGCGAGCAGTACTTC. Protein sequence: CAQKQGPGEQYF. The chain is built from TRBV30 and TRBJ2-5, with 7 positions matching TRBD1. The DNA end is more similar to TRBJ2-7, so the J call may be wrong. Looked up from germline, CDR1 is GTSNPN and CDR2 is SVGIG (reference sequence). The CDR3 has 12 residues.

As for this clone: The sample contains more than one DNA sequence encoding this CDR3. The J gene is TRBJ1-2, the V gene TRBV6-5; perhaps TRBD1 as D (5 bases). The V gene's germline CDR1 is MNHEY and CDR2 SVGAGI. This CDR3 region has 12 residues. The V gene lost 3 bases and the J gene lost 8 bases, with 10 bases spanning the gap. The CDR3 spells CASSYGGSGYTF. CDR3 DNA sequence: TGTGCCAGCAGTTATGGGGGAAGCGGCTACACCTTC.

CDR3 protein: CASSPGAKQREQFF. As DNA, the CDR3 is TGTGCCAGCAGTCCCGGCGCGAAGCAACGTGAGCAGTTCTTC. The chain links TRBV27 to TRBJ2-1; no definite D call. Trimming took 5 bases from V and 9 from J, leaving 17 bases between them. The CDR3 sequence is 14 residues long. Germline assignment: CDR1 MNHEY and CDR2 SMNVEV (reference sequence).